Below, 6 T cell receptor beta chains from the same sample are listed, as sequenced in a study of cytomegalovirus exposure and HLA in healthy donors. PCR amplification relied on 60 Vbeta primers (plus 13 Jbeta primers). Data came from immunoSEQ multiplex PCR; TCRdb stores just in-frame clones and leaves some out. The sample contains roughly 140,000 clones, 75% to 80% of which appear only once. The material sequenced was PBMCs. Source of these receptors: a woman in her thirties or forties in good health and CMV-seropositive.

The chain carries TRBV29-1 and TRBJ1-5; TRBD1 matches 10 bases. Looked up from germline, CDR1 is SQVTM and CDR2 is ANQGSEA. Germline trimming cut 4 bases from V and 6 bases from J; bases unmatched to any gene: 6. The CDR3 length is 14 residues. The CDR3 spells CSVGETGGGQPQHF. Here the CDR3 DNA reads TGCAGCGTTGGTGAGACAGGGGGCGGTCAGCCCCAGCATTTT.

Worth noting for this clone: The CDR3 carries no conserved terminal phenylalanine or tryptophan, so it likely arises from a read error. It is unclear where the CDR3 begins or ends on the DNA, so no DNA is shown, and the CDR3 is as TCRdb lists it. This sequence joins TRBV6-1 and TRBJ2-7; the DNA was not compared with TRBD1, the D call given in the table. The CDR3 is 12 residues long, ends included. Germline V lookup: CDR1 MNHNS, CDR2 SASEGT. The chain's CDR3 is CASSDHPGTGFI.

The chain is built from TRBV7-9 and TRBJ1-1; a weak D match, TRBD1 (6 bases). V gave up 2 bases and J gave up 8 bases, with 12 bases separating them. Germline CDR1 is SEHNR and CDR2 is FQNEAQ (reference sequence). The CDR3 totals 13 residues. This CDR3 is CASSLTPGEEAFF. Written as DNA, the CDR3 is TGTGCCAGCAGCTTAACCCCAGGGGAGGAAGCTTTCTTT.

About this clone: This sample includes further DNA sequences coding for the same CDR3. CDR3 DNA: TGTGCCAGCAGCCGACAGGGGTCCTACAATGAGCAGTTCTTC. This translates into CASSRQGSYNEQFF. The genes are TRBV9 and TRBJ2-1; 8 nucleotides match TRBD1. Germline V gives CDR1 SGDLS, CDR2 YYNGEE. The ends lost 4 bases at V and 1 base at J; junction bases unmatched: 1. The CDR3 runs 14 residues.

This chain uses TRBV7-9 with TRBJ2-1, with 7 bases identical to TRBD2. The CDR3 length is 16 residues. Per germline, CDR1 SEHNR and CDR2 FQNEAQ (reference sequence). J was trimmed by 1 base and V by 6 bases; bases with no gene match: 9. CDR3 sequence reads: CASRGGVDLSYNEQFF. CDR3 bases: TGTGCCAGCAGGGGGGGGGTTGACTTATCCTACAATGAGCAGTTCTTC.

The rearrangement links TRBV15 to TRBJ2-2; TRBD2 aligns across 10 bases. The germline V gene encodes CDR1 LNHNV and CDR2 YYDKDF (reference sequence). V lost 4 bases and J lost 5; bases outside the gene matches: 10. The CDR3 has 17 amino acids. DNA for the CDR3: TGTGCCACCAGCACAATCCGGCTAGCGGGAGTAACCGGGGAGCTGTTTTTT. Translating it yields CATSTIRLAGVTGELFF.